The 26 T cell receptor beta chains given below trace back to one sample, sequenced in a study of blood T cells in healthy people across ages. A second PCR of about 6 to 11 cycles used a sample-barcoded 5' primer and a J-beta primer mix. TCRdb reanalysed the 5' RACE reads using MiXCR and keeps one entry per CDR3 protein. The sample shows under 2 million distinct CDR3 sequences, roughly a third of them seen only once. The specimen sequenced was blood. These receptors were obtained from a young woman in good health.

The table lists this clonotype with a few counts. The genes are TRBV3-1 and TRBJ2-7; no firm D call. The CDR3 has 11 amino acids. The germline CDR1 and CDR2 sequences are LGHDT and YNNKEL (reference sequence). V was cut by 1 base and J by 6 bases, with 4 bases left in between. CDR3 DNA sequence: TGTGCCAGCAGCCAAGCGTTCGAGCAGTACTTC. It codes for CASSQAFEQYF.

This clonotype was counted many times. CDR3 amino acids: CASSGGWGGSYEQYF. The CDR3 region has the DNA TGTGCCAGCAGCGGAGGATGGGGGGGGTCCTACGAGCAGTACTTC. V is TRBV7-2 and J is TRBJ2-7; 7 bases agree with TRBD2. The CDR3 is 15 amino acids. The V segment lost 5 bases and the J segment 1 base; nucleotides outside the gene matches: 8. CDR1 is SGHTA, CDR2 FQGNSA, per germline.

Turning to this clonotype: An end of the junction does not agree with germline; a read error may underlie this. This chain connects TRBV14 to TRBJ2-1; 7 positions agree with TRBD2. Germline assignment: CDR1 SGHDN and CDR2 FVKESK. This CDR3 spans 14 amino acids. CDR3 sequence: CANSQAGPNNEQFF. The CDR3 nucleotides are TGTGCCAACAGCCAAGCGGGACCCAACAATGAGCAGTTCTTC.

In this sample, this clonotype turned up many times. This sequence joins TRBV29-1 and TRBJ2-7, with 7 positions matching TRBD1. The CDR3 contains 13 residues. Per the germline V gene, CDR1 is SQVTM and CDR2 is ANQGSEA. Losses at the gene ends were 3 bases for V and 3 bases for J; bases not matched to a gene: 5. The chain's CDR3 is CSVEVGTDYEQYF. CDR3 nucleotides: TGCAGCGTTGAGGTTGGGACAGACTACGAGCAGTACTTC.

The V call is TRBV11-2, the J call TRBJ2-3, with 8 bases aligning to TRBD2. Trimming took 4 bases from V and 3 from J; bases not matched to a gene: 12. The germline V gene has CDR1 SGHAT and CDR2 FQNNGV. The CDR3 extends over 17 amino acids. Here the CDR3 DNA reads TGTGCCAGCAGCTCCTTGCGGGGGGCCAAAAGGACAGATACGCAGTATTTT. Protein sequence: CASSSLRGAKRTDTQYF.

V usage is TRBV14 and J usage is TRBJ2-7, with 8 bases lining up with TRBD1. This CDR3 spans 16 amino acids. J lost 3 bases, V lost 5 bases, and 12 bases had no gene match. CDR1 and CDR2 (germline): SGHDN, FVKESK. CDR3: CASSLVTGTGFYEQYF. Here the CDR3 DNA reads TGTGCCAGCAGCTTAGTTACCGGGACAGGTTTCTACGAGCAGTACTTC.

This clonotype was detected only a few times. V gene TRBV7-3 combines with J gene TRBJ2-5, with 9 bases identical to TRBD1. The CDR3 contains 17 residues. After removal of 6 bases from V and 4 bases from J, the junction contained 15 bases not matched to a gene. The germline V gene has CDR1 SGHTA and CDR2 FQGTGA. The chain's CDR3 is CASSPKAGGQGRETQYF. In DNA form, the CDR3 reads TGTGCCAGCAGTCCAAAAGCCGGGGGACAGGGTAGAGAGACCCAGTACTTC.

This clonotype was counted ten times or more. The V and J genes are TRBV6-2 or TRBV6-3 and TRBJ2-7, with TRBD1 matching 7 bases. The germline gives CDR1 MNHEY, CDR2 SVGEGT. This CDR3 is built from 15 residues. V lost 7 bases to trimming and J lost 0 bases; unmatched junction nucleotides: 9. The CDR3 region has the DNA TGTGCCAGCACCGATGACAGGGCGAGCTCCTACGAGCAGTACTTC. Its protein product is CASTDDRASSYEQYF.

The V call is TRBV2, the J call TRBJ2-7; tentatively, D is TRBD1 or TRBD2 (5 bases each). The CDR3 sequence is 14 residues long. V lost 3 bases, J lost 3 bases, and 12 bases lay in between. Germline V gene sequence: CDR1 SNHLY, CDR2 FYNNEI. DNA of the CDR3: TGTGCCAGCAGTGACGGGACGACCGACTACGAGCAGTACTTC. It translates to CASSDGTTDYEQYF. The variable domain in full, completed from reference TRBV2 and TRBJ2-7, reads EPEVTQTPSHQVTQMGQEVILRCVPISNHLYFYWYRQILGQKVEFLVSFYNNEISEKSEIFDDQFSVERPDGSNFTLKIRSTKLEDSAMYFCASSDGTTDYEQYFGPGTRLTVT.

DNA for the CDR3: TGTGCCAGCAGCCCTGGGACAGGGAGGTCCGAGCAGTACTTC. Translation: CASSPGTGRSEQYF. The chain joins TRBV3-1 to TRBJ2-7; 9 bases map to TRBD1. From germline, CDR1 is LGHDT and CDR2 YNNKEL (reference sequence). Unmatched junction bases numbered 7, after V lost 4 bases and J lost 6 bases. The CDR3 totals 14 residues.

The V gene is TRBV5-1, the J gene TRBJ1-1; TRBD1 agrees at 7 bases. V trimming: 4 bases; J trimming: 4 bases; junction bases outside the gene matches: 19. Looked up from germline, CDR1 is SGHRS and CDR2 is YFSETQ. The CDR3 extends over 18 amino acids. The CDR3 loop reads CASSVPLTGLFSCTEAFF. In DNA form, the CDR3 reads TGCGCCAGCAGCGTACCCCTGACAGGGTTGTTTTCATGCACTGAAGCTTTCTTT.

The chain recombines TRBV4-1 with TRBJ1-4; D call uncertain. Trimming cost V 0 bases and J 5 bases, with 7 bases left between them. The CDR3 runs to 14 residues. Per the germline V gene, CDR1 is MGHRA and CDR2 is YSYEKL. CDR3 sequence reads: CASSQDTVNEKLFF. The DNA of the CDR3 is TGCGCCAGCAGCCAAGATACTGTAAATGAAAAACTGTTTTTT.

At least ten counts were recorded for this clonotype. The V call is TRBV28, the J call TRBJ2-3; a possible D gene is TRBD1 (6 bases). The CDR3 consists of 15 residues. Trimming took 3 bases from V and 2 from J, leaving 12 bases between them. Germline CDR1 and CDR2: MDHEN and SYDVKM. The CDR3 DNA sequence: TGTGCCAGCAGTTTTCAGGGGCAGGTCACAGATACGCAGTATTTT. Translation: CASSFQGQVTDTQYF.

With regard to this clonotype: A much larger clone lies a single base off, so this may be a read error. CDR3 sequence: CPSSKAGTGNYEQYF. CDR3 sequence (DNA): TGTCCCAGCAGTAAGGCCGGGACAGGGAACTACGAGCAGTACTTC. V gene TRBV12-3 or TRBV12-4 combines with J gene TRBJ2-7; 9 nucleotides line up with TRBD1. CDR3 size: 15 residues.

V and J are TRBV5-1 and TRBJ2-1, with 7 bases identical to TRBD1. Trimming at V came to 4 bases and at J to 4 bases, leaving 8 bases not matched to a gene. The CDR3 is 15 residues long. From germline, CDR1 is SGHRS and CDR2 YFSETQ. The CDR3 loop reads CASSQPGQRYNEQFF. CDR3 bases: TGCGCCAGCAGCCAGCCGGGACAGCGATACAATGAGCAGTTCTTC. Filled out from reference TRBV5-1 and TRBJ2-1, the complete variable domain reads KAGVTQTPRYLIKTRGQQVTLSCSPISGHRSVSWYQQTPGQGLQFLFEYFSETQRNKGNFPGRFSGRQFSNSRSEMNVSTLELGDSALYLCASSQPGQRYNEQFFGPGTRLTVL.

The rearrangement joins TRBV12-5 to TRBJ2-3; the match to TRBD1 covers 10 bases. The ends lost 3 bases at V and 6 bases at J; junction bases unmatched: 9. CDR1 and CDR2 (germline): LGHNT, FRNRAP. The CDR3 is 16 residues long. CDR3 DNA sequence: TGTGCTAGTGGTTTAGGAGACAGGGGGCCTCCTGATACGCAGTATTTT. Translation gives CASGLGDRGPPDTQYF.

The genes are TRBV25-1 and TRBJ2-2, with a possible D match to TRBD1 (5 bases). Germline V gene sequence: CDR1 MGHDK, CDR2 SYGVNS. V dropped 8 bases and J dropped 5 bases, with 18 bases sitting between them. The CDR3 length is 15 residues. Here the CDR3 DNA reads TGTGCCAGCGGTGTGGACAAATTGGAGACCGGGGAGCTGTTTTTT. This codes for CASGVDKLETGELFF.

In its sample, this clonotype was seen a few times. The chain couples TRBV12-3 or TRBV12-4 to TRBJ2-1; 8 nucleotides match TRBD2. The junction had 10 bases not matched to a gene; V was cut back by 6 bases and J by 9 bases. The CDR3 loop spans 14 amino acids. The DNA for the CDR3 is TGTGCCAGCAGCGACAACCCGGGAGGGGTTGAGCAGTTCTTC. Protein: CASSDNPGGVEQFF.

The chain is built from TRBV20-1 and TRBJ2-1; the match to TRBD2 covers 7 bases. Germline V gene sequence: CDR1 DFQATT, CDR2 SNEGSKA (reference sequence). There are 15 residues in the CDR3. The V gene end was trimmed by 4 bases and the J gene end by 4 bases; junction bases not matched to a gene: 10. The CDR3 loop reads CSAIKRDAAYNEQFF. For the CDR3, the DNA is TGCAGTGCTATTAAGCGGGATGCCGCTTACAATGAGCAGTTCTTC.

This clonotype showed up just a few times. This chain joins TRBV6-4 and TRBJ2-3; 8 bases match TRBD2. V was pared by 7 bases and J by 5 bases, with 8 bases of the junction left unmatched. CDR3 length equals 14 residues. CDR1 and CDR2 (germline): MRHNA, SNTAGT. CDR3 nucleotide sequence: TGTGCCAGCAAGCCTAGCGGGCCAGGAGATACGCAGTATTTT. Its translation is CASKPSGPGDTQYF.

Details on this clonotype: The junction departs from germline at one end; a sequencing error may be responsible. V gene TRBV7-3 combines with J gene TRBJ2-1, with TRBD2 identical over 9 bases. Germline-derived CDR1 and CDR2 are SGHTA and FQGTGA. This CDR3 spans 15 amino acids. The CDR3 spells CANSPHDSGSNEQFF. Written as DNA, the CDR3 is TGTGCCAACAGCCCCCACGATAGCGGGAGTAATGAGCAGTTCTTC.

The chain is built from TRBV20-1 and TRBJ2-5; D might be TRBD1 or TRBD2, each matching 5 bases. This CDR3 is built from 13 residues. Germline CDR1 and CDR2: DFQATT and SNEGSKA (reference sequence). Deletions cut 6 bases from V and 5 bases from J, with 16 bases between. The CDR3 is CSALKGRAETQYF. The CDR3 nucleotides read TGCAGTGCCCTTAAGGGGCGGGCCGAGACCCAGTACTTC.

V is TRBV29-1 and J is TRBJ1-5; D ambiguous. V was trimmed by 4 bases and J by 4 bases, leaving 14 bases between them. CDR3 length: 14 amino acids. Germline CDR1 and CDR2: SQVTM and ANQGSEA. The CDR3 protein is CSVGARGGNQPQHF. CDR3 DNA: TGCAGCGTTGGGGCGCGGGGAGGTAATCAGCCCCAGCATTTT. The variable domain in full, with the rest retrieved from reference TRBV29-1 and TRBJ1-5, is SAVISQKPSRDICQRGTSLTIQCQVDSQVTMMFWYRQQPGQSLTLIATANQGSEATYESGFVIDKFPISRPNLTFSTLTVSNMSPEDSSIYLCSVGARGGNQPQHFGDGTRLSIL.

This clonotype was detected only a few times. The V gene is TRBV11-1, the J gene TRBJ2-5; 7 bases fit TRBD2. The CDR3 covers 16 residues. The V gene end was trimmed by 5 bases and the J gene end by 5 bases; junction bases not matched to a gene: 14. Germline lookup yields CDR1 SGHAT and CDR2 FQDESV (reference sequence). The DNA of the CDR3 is TGTGCCAGCAGCCGGAGGGGAGCGGGGTTCTGGGAGACCCAGTACTTC. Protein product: CASSRRGAGFWETQYF.

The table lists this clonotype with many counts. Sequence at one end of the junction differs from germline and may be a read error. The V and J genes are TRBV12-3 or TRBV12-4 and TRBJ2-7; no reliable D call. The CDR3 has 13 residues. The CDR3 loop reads CASSLGETYEQYF. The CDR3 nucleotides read TGTGCCAGCAGCTTAGGTGAAACCTACGAGCAGTACTTC.

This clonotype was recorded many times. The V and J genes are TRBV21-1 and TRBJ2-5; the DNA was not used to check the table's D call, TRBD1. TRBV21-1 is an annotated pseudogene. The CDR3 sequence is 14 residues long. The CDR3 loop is CASSNRDSQETQYF. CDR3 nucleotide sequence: TGTGCCAGCAGCAACCGGGACAGCCAAGAGACCCAGTACTTC.